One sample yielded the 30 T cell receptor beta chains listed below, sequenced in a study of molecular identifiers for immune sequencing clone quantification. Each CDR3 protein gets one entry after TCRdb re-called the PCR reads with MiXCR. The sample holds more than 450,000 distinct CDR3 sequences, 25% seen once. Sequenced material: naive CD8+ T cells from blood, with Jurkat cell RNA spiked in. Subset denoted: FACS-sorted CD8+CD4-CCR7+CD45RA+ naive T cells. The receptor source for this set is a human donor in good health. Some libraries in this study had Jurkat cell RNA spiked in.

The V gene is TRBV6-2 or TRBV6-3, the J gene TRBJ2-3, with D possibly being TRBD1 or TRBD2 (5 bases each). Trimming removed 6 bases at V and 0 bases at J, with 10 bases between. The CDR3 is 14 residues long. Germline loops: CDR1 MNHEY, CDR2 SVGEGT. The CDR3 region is CASSRRDSTDTQYF. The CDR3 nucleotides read TGTGCCAGCAGCCGCCGGGACAGCACAGATACGCAGTATTTT.

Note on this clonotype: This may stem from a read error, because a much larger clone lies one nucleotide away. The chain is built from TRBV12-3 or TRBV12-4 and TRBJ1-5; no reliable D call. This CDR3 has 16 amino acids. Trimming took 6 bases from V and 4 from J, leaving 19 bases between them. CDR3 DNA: TGTGCCAGCAGCCCCACGGACTGGGCAGAAAATCAGCCCCAGCATTTT. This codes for CASSPTDWAENQPQHF.

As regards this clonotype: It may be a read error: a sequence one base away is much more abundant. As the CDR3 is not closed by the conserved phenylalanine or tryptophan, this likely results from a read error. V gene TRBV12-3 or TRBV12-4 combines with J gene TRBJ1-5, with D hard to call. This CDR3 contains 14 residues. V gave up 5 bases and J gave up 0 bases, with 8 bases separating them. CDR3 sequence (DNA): TGTGCCAGCAGTGAAGGCGGTAGCAATCAGCCCCAGCATCTT. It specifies CASSEGGSNQPQHL.

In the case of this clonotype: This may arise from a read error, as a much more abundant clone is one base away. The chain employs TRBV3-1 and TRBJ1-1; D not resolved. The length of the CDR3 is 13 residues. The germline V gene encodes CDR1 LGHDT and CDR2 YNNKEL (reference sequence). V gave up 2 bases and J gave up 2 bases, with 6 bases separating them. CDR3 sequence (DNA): TGTGCCAGCAGCCAAATGGGAAACACTGAAGCTTTCTTT. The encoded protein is CASSQMGNTEAFF.

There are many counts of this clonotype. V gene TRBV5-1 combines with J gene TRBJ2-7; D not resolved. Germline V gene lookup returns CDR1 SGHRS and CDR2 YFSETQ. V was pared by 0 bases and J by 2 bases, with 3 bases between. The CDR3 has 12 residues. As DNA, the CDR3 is TGCGCCAGCAGCTTGGAAACCTACGAGCAGTACTTC. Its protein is CASSLETYEQYF.

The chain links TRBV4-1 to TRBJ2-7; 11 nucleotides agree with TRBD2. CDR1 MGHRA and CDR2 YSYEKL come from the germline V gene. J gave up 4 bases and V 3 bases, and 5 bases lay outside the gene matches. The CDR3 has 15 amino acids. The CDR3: CASSQIGLAGYEQYF. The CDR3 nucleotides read TGCGCCAGCAGCCAGATAGGACTAGCGGGTTACGAGCAGTACTTC.

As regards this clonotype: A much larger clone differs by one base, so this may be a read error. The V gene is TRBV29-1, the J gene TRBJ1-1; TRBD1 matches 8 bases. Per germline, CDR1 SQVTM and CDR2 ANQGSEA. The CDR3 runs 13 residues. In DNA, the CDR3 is TGCAGCGTTGATTGGACAGGGTCCACTGAAGCTTCCTTT. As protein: CSVDWTGSTEASF. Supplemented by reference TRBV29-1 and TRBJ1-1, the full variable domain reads SAVISQKPSRDICQRGTSLTIQCQVDSQVTMMFWYRQQPGQSLTLIATANQGSEATYESGFVIDKFPISRPNLTFSTLTVSNMSPEDSSIYLCSVDWTGSTEASFGQGTRLTVV.

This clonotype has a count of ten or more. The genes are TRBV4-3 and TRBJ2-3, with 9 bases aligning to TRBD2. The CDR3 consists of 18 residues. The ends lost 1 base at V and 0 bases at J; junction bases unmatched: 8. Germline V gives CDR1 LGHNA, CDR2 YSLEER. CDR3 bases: TGCGCCAGCAGCCAAGTGAGCGGGAGGACCTCTAGCACAGATACGCAGTATTTT. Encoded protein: CASSQVSGRTSSTDTQYF.

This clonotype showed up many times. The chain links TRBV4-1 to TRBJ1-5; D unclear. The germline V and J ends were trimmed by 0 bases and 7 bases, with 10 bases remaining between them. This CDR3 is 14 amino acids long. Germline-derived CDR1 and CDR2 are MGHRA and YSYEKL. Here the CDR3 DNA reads TGCGCCAGCAGCCAAGATCACGGAGAGCAGCCCCAGCATTTT. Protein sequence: CASSQDHGEQPQHF.

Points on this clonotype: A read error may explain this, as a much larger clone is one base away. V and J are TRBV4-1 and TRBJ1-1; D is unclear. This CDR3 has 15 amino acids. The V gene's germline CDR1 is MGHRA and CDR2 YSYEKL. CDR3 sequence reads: CASCQSLVSNTEAFF. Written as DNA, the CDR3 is TGCGCCAGCTGCCAATCGTTGGTCTCGAACACTGAAGCTTTCTTT.

The CDR3 region has the DNA TGTGCTAGTGGAGGGACAGGGAACTATGGCTACACCTTC. Translation: CASGGTGNYGYTF. This chain links TRBV12-5 with TRBJ1-2; TRBD1 aligns across 9 bases. The CDR3 is 13 amino acids. The trim removed 6 bases at V and 2 bases at J, leaving 1 base unmatched. Germline CDR1 and CDR2: LGHNT and FRNRAP.

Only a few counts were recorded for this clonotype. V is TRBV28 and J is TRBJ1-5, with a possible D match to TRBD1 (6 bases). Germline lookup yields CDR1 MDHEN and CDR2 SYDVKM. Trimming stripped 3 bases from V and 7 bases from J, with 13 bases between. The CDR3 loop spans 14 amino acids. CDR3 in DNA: TGTGCCAGCAGTTTGCTCAGGGGTTTGCAGCCCCAGCATTTT. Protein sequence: CASSLLRGLQPQHF.

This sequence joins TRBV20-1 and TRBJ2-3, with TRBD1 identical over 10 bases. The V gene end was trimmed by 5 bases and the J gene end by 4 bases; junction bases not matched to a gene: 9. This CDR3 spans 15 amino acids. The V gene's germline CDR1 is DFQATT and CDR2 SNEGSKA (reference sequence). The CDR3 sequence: CSAALGQGGADTQYF. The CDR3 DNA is TGCAGTGCTGCTCTAGGACAGGGGGGAGCAGATACGCAGTATTTT.

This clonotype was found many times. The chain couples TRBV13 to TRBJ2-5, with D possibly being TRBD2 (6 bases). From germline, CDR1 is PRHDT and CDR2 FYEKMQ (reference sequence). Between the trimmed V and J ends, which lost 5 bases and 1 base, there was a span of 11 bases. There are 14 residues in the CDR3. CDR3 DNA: TGTGCCAGCAGCGACCTGACTAGCCAAGAGACCCAGTACTTC. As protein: CASSDLTSQETQYF.

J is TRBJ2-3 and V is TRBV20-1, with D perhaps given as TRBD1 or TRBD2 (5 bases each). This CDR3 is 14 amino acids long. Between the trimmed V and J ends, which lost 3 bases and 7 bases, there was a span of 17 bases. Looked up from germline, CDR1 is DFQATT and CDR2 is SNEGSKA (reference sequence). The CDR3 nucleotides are TGCAGTGCTAGCCCGGGGCCTGACTGGAATACGCAGTATTTT. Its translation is CSASPGPDWNTQYF.

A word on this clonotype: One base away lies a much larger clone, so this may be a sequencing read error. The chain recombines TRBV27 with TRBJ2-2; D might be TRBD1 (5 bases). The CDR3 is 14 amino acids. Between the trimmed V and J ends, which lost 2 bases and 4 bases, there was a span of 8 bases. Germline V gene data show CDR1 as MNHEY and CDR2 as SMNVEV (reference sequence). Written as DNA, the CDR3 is TGTGCCAGCAGTTTAGTAGGGGTCACCGGGGAGCTGTTTTTT. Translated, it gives CASSLVGVTGELFF.

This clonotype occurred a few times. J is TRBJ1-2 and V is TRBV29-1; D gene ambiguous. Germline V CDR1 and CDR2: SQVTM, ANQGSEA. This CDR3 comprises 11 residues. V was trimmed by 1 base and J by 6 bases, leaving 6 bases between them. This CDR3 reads CSVEGEDGYTF. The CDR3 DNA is TGCAGCGTTGAAGGTGAGGATGGCTACACCTTC.

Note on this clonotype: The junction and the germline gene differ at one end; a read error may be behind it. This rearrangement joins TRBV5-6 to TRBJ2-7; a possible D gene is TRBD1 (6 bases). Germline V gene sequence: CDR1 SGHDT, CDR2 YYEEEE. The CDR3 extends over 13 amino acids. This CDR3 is CACSIRGPLEQYF. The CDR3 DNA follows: TGTGCCTGCAGCATCAGGGGTCCCCTGGAGCAGTACTTC.

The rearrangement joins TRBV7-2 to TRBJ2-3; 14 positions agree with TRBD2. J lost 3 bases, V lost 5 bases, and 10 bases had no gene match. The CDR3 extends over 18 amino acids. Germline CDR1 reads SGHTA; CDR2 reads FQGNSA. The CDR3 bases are TGTGCCAGCAGCCCGGGACTAGCGGGAGAGATCCTTACAGATACGCAGTATTTT. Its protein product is CASSPGLAGEILTDTQYF. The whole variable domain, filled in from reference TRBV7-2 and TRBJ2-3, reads GAGVSQSPSNKVTEKGKDVELRCDPISGHTALYWYRQSLGQGLEFLIYFQGNSAPDKSGLPSDRFSAERTGGSVSTLTIQRTQQEDSAVYLCASSPGLAGEILTDTQYFGPGTRLTVL.

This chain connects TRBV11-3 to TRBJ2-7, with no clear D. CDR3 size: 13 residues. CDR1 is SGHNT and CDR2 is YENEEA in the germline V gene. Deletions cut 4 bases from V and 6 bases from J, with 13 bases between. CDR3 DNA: TGTGCCAGCAGCTACGGAACTACGGGCGAGCAGTACTTC. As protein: CASSYGTTGEQYF. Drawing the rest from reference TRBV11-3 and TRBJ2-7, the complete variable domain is EAGVVQSPRYKIIEKKQPVAFWCNPISGHNTLYWYLQNLGQGPELLIRYENEEAVDDSQLPKDRFSAERLKGVDSTLKIQPAELGDSAVYLCASSYGTTGEQYFGPGTRLTVT.

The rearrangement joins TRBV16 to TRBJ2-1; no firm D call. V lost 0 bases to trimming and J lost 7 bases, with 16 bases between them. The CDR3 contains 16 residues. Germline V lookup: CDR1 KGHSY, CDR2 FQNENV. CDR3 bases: TGTGCCAGCAGCCAATCGGGCTCCTCCCCTGATAATGAGCAGTTCTTC. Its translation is CASSQSGSSPDNEQFF.

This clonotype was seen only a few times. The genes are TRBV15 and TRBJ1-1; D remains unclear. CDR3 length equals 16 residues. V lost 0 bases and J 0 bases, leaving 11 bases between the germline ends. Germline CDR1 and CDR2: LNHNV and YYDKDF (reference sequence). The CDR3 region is CATSRETTRMNTEAFF. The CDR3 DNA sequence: TGTGCCACCAGCAGAGAGACGACGAGGATGAACACTGAAGCTTTCTTT.

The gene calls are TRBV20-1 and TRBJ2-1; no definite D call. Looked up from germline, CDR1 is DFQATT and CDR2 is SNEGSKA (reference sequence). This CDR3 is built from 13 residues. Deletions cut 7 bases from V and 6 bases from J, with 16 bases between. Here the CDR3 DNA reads TGCAGTGTCCCCCTCCGAGGTCGCAATGAGCAGTTCTTC. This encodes CSVPLRGRNEQFF.

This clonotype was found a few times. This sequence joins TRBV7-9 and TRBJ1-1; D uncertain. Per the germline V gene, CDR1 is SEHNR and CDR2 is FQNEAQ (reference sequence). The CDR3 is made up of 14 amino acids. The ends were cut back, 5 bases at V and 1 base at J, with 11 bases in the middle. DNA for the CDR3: TGTGCCAGCAGCCCCGCGGACGGGAACACTGAAGCTTTCTTT. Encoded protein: CASSPADGNTEAFF.

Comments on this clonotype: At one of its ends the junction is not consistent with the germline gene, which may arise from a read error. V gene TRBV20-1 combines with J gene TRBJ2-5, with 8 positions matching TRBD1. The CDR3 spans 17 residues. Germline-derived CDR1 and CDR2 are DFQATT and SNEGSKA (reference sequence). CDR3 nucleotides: TGCAGTACTAGAGATGGCGAGCAACCGGACGACAGGGGAACCCAGTACTTC. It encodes CSTRDGEQPDDRGTQYF.

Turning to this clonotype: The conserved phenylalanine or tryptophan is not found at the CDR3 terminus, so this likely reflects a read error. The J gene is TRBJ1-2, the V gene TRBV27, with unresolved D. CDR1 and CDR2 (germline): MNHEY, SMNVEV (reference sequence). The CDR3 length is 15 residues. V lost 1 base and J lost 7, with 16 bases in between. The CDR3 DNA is TGTGCCAGCAGTTTATTGTCAGGATCGCTCAGTGGCTACACCTCC. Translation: CASSLLSGSLSGYTS.

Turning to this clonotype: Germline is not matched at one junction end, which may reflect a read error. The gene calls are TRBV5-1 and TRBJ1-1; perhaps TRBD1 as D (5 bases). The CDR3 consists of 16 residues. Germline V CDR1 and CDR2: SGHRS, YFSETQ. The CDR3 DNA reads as TGCGCCAGCAGCTCTACCCCGACAGCTTTGAACACTGAAGCTTCCTTT. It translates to CASSSTPTALNTEASF.

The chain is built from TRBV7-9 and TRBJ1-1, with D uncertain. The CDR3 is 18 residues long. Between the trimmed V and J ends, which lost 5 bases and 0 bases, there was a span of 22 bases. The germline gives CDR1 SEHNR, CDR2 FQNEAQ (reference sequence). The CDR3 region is CASSLDYKMGKMNTEAFF. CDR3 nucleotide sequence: TGTGCCAGCAGCCTAGACTACAAAATGGGAAAAATGAACACTGAAGCTTTCTTT.

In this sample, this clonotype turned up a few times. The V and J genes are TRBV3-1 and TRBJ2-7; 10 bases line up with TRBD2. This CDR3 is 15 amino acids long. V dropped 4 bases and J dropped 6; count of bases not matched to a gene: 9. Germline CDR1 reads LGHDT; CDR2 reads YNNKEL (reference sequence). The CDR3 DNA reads TGTGCCAGCAGCCTAGGTGAGCGGGAGGGCCTCGAGCAGTACTTC. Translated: CASSLGEREGLEQYF.

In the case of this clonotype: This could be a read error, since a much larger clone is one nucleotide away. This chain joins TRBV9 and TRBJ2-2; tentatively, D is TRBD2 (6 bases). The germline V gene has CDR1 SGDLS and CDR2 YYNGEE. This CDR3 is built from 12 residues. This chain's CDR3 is CASSVEGGEPFF. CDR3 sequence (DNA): TGTGCCAGCAGCGTAGAGGGCGGGGAGCCGTTTTTT. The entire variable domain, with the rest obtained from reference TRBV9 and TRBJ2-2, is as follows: DSGVTQTPKHLITATGQRVTLRCSPRSGDLSVYWYQQSLDQGLQFLIQYYNGEERAKGNILERFSAQQFPDLHSELNLSSLELGDSALYFCASSVEGGEPFFGEGSRLTVL.